This entry is about one T cell receptor (beta chain). In the source study's methods: Reference gene primers were amplified, and this amplification served to estimate nucleated cell counts. Only in-frame clones appear in the TCRdb table, and some are missing; sequencing was by immunoSEQ multiplex PCR. That table gives V, J and clone size, and the DNA gave D and trimming. The top ten hold about 13% of the sample, which has some 96,000 clones, 85% seen once. Germline lookup yields CDR1 MNHEY and CDR2 SVGAGI. The CDR3 contains 13 residues. V was cut by 7 bases and J by 4 bases, with 13 bases left in between. This sample is part of a study of blood T cell repertoires in COVID-19.

The receptor comes from a human donor in a cohort sampled during active COVID-19. Sequencing was done on a sample of peripheral blood. The chain recombines TRBV6-5 with TRBJ1-1, with a weak D call TRBD1 (5 bases). This CDR3 is CASIKDTTTEAFF. Here the CDR3 DNA reads TGTGCCAGCATTAAGGACACAACCACTGAAGCTTTCTTT.